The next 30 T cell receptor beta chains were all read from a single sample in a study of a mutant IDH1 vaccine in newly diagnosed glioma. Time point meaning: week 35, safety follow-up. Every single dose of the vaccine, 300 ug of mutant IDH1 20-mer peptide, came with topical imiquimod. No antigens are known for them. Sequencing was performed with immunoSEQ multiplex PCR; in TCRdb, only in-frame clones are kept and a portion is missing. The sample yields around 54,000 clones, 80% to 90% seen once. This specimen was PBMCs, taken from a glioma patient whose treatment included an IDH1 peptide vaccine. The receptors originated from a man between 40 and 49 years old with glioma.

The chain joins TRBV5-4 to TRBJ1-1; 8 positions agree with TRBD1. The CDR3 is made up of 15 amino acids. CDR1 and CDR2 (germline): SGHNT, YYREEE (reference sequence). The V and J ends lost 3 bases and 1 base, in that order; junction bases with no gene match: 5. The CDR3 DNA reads TGTGCCAGCAGCTGGCAGGGGGCGGCGAACACTGAAGCTTTCTTT. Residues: CASSWQGAANTEAFF. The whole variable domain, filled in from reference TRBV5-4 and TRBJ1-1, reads ETGVTQSPTHLIKTRGQQVTLRCSSQSGHNTVSWYQQALGQGPQFIFQYYREEENGRGNFPPRFSGLQFPNYSSELNVNALELDDSALYLCASSWQGAANTEAFFGQGTRLTVV.

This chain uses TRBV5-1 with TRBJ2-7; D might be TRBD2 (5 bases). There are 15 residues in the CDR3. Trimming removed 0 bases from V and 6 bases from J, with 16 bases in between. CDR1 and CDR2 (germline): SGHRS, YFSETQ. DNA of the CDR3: TGCGCCAGCAGCTTGGCGGCCTACTCGGGAAGCGAGCAGTACTTC. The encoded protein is CASSLAAYSGSEQYF.

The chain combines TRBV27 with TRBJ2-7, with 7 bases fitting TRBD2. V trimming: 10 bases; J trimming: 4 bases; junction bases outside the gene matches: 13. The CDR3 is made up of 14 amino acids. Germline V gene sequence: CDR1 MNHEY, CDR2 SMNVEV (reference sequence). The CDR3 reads CATRARLAEYEQYF. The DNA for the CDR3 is TGTGCCACCCGGGCCCGGCTAGCGGAGTACGAGCAGTACTTC.

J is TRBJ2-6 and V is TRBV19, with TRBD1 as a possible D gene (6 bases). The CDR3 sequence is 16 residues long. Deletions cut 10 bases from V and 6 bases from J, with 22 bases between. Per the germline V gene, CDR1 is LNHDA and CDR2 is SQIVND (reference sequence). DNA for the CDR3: TGTGCCACTTCGCGGGCAGGGGTAATGGAGGCCAACGTCCTGACTTTC. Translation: CATSRAGVMEANVLTF.

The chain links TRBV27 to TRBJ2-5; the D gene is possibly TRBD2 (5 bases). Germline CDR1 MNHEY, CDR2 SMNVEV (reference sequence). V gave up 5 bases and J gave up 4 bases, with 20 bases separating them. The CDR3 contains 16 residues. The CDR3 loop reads CASSLLGIPGGETQYF. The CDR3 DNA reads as TGTGCCAGCAGTCTCCTCGGGATCCCGGGTGGAGAGACCCAGTACTTC.

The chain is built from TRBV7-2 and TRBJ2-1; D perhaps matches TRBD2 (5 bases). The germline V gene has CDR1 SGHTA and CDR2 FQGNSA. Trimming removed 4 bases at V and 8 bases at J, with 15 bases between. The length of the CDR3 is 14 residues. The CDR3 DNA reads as TGTGCCAGCAGCTCACGAGGAGGCCTGGATGAGCAGTTCTTC. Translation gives CASSSRGGLDEQFF.

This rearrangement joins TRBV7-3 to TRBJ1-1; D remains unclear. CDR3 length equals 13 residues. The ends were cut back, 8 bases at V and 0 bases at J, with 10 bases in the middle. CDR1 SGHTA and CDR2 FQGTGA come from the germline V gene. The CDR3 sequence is CASAFGVNTEAFF. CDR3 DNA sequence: TGTGCCAGCGCTTTCGGGGTGAACACTGAAGCTTTCTTT. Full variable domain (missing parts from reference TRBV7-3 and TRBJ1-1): GAGVSQTPSNKVTEKGKYVELRCDPISGHTALYWYRQSLGQGPEFLIYFQGTGAADDSGLPNDRFFAVRPEGSVSTLKIQRTERGDSAVYLCASAFGVNTEAFFGQGTRLTVV.

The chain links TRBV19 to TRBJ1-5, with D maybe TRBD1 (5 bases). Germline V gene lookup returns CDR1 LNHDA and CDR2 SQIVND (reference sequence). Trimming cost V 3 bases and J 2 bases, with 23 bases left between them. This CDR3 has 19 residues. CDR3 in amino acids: CASSIPPRKGKGGNQPQHF. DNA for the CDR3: TGTGCCAGTAGTATCCCCCCACGGAAGGGGAAAGGGGGCAATCAGCCCCAGCATTTT.

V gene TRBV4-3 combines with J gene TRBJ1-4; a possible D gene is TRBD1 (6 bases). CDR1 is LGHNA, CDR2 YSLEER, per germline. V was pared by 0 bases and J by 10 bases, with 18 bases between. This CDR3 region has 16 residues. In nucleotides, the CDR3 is TGCGCCAGCAGCCAAGATAAACAGGGCCAGTTAGGAAAACTGTTTTTT. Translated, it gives CASSQDKQGQLGKLFF.

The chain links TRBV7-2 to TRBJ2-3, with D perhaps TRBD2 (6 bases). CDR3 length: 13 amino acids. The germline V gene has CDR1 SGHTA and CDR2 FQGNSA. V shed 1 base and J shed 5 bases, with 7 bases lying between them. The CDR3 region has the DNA TGTGCCAGCAGCTTAGGAGCGGGAGATACGCAGTATTTT. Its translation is CASSLGAGDTQYF.

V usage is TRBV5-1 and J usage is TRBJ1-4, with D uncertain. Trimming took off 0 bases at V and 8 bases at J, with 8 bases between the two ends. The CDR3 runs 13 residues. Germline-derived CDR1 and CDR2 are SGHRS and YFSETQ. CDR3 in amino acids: CASSLGWREKLFF. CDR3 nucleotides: TGCGCCAGCAGCTTGGGATGGAGGGAAAAACTGTTTTTT.

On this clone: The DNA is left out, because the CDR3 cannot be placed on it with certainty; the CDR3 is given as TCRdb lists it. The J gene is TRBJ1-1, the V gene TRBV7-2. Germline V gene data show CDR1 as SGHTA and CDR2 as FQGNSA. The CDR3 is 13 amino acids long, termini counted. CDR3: CASSFGPGTEAFF.

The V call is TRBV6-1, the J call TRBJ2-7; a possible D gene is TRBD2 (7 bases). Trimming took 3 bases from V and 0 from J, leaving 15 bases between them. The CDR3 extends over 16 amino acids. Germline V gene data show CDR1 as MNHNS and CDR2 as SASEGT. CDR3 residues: CASSDRGRGSSYEQYF. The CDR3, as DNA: TGTGCCAGCAGTGACCGGGGGCGGGGGAGCTCCTACGAGCAGTACTTC.

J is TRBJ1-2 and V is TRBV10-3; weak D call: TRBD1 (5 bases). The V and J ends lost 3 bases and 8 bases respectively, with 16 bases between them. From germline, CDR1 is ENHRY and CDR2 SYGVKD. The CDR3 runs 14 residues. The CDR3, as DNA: TGTGCCATCAGTGACTATGGACAAAATATGGGCTACACCTTC. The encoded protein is CAISDYGQNMGYTF.

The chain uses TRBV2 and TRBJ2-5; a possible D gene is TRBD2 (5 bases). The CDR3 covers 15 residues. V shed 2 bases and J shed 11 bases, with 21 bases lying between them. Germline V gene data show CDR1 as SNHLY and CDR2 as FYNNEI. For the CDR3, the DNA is TGTGCCAGCAGTGAAATCCCCCTTCCCGTTAGGGAGCAGTACTTC. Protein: CASSEIPLPVREQYF.

CDR3 region: CASRTGSLGNEQYF. The CDR3 region has the DNA TGTGCCAGCAGGACAGGGAGTCTCGGGAACGAGCAGTACTTC. V is TRBV21-1 and J is TRBJ2-7; the table assigns TRBD1, which was not confirmed against the DNA. TRBV21-1 is noted as a pseudogene. The CDR3 sequence is 14 residues long.

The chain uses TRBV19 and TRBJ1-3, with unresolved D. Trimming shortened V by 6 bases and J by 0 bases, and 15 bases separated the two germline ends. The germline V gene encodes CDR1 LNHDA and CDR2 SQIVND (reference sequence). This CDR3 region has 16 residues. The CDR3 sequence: CASSPSWRASGNTIYF. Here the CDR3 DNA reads TGTGCCAGTAGCCCGTCCTGGAGGGCCTCTGGAAACACCATATATTTT.

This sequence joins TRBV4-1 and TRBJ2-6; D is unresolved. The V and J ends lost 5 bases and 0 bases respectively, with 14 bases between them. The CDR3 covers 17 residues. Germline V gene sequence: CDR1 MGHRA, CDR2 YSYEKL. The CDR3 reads CASSNSADGSGANVLTF. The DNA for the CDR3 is TGCGCCAGCAGCAACAGTGCTGATGGCTCTGGGGCCAACGTCCTGACTTTC.

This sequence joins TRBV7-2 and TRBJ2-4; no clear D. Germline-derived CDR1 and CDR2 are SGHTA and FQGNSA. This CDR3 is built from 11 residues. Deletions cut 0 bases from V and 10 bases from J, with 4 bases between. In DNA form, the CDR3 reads TGTGCCAGCAGCTTAGCGAAGATTCAGTACTTC. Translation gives CASSLAKIQYF.

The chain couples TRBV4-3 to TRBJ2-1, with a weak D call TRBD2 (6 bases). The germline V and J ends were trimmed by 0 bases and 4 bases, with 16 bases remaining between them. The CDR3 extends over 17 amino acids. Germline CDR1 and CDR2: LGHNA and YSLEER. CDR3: CASSQDTVASVYNEQFF. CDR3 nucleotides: TGCGCCAGCAGCCAAGATACGGTTGCTAGCGTTTACAATGAGCAGTTCTTC.

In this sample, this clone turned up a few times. Here the CDR3 DNA reads TGTGCCAGCAGCAGTGGACAGGCCGTGGTAGCTTTCTTT. Its translation: CASSSGQAVVAFF. The V gene is TRBV11-2, the J gene TRBJ1-1; the match to TRBD1 covers 7 bases. This CDR3 spans 13 amino acids. In germline, CDR1 is SGHAT, CDR2 FQNNGV. Trimming cost V 5 bases and J 10 bases; bases outside gene matches: 10.

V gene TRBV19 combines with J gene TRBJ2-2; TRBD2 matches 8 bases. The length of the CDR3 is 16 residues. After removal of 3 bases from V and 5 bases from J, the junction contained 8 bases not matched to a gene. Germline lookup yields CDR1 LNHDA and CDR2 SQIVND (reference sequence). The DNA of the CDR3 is TGTGCCAGTAGTATGGCCGGGACTAGAGGGACCGGGGAGCTGTTTTTT. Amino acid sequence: CASSMAGTRGTGELFF.

The CDR3 spells CASSPYQGPNTEAFF. The CDR3 DNA reads TGTGCCAGCAGCCCCTACCAGGGACCGAACACTGAAGCTTTCTTT. This chain joins TRBV14 and TRBJ1-1; maybe TRBD1 (5 bases). Between the trimmed V and J ends, which lost 4 bases and 1 base, there was a span of 13 bases. Germline V gives CDR1 SGHDN, CDR2 FVKESK. The CDR3 sequence is 15 residues long.

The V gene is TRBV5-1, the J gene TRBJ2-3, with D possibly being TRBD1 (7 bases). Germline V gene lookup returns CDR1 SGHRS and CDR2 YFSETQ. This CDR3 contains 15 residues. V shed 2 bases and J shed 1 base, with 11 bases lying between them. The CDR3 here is CASSLGGGGTDTQYF. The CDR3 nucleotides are TGCGCCAGCAGCTTAGGAGGGGGCGGCACAGATACGCAGTATTTT.

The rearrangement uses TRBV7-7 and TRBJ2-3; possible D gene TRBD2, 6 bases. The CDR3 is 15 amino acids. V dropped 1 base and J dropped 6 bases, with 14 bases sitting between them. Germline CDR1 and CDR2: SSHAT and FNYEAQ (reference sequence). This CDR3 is CASSLVYGTGDTQYF. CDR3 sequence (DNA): TGTGCCAGCAGCTTAGTTTACGGGACTGGGGATACGCAGTATTTT. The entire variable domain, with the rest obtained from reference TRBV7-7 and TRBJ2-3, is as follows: GAGVSQSPRYKVTKRGQDVTLRCDPISSHATLYWYQQALGQGPEFLTYFNYEAQPDKSGLPSDRFSAERPEGSISTLTIQRTEQRDSAMYRCASSLVYGTGDTQYFGPGTRLTVL.

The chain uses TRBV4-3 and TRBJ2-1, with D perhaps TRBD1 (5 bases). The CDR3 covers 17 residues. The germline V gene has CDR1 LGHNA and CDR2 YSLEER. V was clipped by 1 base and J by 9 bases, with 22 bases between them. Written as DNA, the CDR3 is TGCGCCAGCAGCCAAGTCTTAGTTGGGCAGGGATACCGTGAGCAGTTCTTC. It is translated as CASSQVLVGQGYREQFF.

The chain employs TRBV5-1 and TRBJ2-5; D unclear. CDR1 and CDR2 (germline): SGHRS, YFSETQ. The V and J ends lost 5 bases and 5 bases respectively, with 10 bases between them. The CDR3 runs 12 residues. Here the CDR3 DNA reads TGCGCCAGCAGTAGAGAATTTGAGACCCAGTACTTC. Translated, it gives CASSREFETQYF.

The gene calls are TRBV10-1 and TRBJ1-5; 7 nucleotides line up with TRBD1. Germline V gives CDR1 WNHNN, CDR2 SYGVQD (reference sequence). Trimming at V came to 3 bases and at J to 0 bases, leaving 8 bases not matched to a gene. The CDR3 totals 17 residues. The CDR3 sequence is CASSDQGGRYSNQPQHF. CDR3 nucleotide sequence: TGCGCCAGCAGTGATCAGGGGGGGCGATATAGCAATCAGCCCCAGCATTTT.

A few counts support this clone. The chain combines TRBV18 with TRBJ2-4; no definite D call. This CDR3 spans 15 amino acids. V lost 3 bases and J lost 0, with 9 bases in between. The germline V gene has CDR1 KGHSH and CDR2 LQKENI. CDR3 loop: CASSPPELAKNIQYF. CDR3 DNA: TGTGCCAGCTCACCCCCAGAGCTAGCCAAAAACATTCAGTACTTC. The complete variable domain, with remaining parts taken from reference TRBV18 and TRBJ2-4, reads NAGVMQNPRHLVRRRGQEARLRCSPMKGHSHVYWYRQLPEEGLKFMVYLQKENIIDESGMPKERFSAEFPKEGPSILRIQQVVRGDSAAYFCASSPPELAKNIQYFGAGTRLSVL.

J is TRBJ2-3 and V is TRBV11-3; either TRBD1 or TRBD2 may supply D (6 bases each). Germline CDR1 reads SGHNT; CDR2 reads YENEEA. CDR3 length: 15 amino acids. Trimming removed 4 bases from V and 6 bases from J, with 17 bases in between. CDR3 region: CASSSSMGGDDTQYF. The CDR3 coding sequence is TGTGCCAGCAGCTCGTCTATGGGGGGCGACGATACGCAGTATTTT.